The TCR beta chain under discussion was sequenced for a study of blood T cell repertoires in COVID-19. Study at large: PBMCs, B-cell-depleted T cells, or T cells provided the cDNA or gDNA that made up the material.

In the authors' workflow: Reference gene primer amplification yielded estimated nucleated cell counts. The repertoire was sequenced with immunoSEQ multiplex PCR; TCRdb's copy has only in-frame clones and lacks some. D and trimming come from the DNA, and the V and J calls and clone size come from that table. The sample consists of 120,000 or so clones, approximately 81% of them appearing once. The sequencing input was peripheral blood. This TCR came from a woman aged 50 to 65 with acute or convalescent COVID-19.

The CDR3 DNA reads as TGTGCCAGCAGCCTACACAGGACTGAAGCTTTCTTT. It yields the protein CASSLHRTEAFF. The chain employs TRBV7-9 and TRBJ1-1, with D perhaps TRBD1 (5 bases). The V end was cut by 5 bases, the J end by 5 bases, with 9 bases between. The CDR3 is 12 residues long. In germline, CDR1 is SEHNR, CDR2 FQNEAQ (reference sequence).